The T cell receptor beta chain described here comes from a study of blood T cell repertoires in COVID-19. The repertoire was sequenced with immunoSEQ multiplex PCR; TCRdb's copy has only in-frame clones and lacks some. The sample shows some 350,000 clones, around 83% of them seen only once. CDR1 and CDR2 from the germline V gene are MNHEY and SMNVEV (reference sequence). With 1 base clipped from V and 2 bases from J, the junction kept 4 bases outside the gene matches. The CDR3 length is 17 residues. The chain uses TRBV27 and TRBJ2-5; 13 bases match TRBD2. The receptor's source is a young man with active or convalescent COVID-19. Sequences were obtained from peripheral blood. CDR3 region: CASSLFAGLAGQETQYF. DNA of the CDR3: TGTGCCAGCAGTTTATTTGCGGGACTAGCGGGGCAAGAGACCCAGTACTTC.